The 24 T cell receptor beta chains listed next were all sequenced from one sample in a study of Graves' ophthalmopathy and Graves' hyperthyroidism. Amplifying from RNA transcripts, the study obtained TCR beta CDR3 regions. An opening RT-PCR round employed HTBI primers and preceded a second-round multiplex PCR. TCRdb reprocessed the multiplex PCR reads via MiXCR and lists one record per CDR3 protein. The data contain 300,000 to 350,000 distinct CDR3 sequences, under 20% of them singletons. The specimen sequenced was peripheral blood. Source of these receptors: an adult man with Graves' ophthalmopathy.

This clonotype has more than one count but fewer than ten. This chain joins TRBV3-1 and TRBJ1-1; D unresolved. Trimming cost V 3 bases and J 1 base, with 24 bases left between them. Germline values: CDR1 LGHDT, CDR2 YNNKEL (reference sequence). CDR3 length: 19 residues. The CDR3 is CASSHPSHTELSANTEAFF. The CDR3 nucleotides are TGTGCCAGCAGCCACCCTTCCCATACGGAGCTCTCCGCGAACACTGAAGCTTTCTTT.

This clonotype turned up a few times. The chain links TRBV5-1 to TRBJ2-7, with TRBD1 identical over 8 bases. CDR1 and CDR2 from the germline V gene are SGHRS and YFSETQ. V lost 4 bases, J lost 0 bases, and 3 bases stayed unmatched. The CDR3 loop spans 14 amino acids. The CDR3 loop is CASSPTGASYEQYF. In nucleotides, the CDR3 is TGCGCCAGCAGCCCGACAGGGGCCTCCTACGAGCAGTACTTC.

This clonotype was recorded a few times. V gene TRBV12-3 or TRBV12-4 combines with J gene TRBJ2-7; the D gene is possibly TRBD2 (5 bases). Gene TRBJ2-1 matches the end of the DNA better, so the J call may be wrong. There are 13 residues in the CDR3. The CDR3 loop reads CASSSKGLAEQFF. CDR3 in DNA: TGTGCCAGCAGTTCAAAGGGCCTAGCCGAGCAGTTCTTC.

This clonotype was observed at least ten times. CDR3 sequence reads: CASSLDTLRGYTF. The CDR3 DNA reads TGCGCCAGCAGCTTGGACACTCTCAGGGGCTACACCTTC. The V gene is TRBV5-1, the J gene TRBJ1-2; D uncertain. This CDR3 spans 13 amino acids. V lost 0 bases to trimming and J lost 8 bases, with 11 bases between them. The germline gives CDR1 SGHRS, CDR2 YFSETQ.

This clonotype was seen ten or more times. The chain joins TRBV2 to TRBJ2-7; D not resolved. CDR1 is SNHLY and CDR2 is FYNNEI in the germline V gene. CDR3 length: 16 amino acids. V was trimmed by 6 bases and J by 0 bases, leaving 18 bases between them. CDR3 nucleotide sequence: TGTGCCAGCAGCGAACCTGTGACTGAGAGCTCCTACGAGCAGTACTTC. This sequence encodes CASSEPVTESSYEQYF.

This clonotype was picked up a small number of times. The DNA of the CDR3 is TGTGCCAGCAGCCCCCGGGCGGGGGTTTTCAACACCATATATTTT. It yields the protein CASSPRAGVFNTIYF. The J gene is TRBJ1-3, the V gene TRBV9; weak D call: TRBD1 (5 bases). The V end lost 4 bases, the J end lost 7 bases, and 18 bases lay between the germline ends. This CDR3 contains 15 residues. Germline-derived CDR1 and CDR2 are SGDLS and YYNGEE.

This clonotype has ten or more counts. The chain joins TRBV4-1 to TRBJ1-3; D not certain. Germline CDR1 and CDR2: MGHRA and YSYEKL. This CDR3 is 15 amino acids long. The V end was cut by 0 bases, the J end by 4 bases, with 10 bases between. The CDR3 is CASSQDPSFGNTIYF. The CDR3 nucleotides are TGCGCCAGCAGCCAAGATCCCAGCTTCGGAAACACCATATATTTT.

Worth noting for this clonotype: A clone one base away is much larger, so this may be a read error. This sequence joins TRBV6-1 and TRBJ1-1; possibly TRBD1 for D (5 bases). CDR3 length: 15 amino acids. Germline V gene data show CDR1 as MNHNS and CDR2 as SASEGT. The chain's CDR3 is CVSSEWKGANTEAFF. DNA for the CDR3: TGTGTCAGCAGTGAATGGAAAGGGGCGAACACTGAAGCTTTCTTT.

This clonotype was seen many times. V is TRBV27 and J is TRBJ2-7, with a tentative D call TRBD1 (6 bases). This CDR3 is built from 16 residues. Trimming removed 0 bases from V and 3 bases from J, with 15 bases in between. Germline-derived CDR1 and CDR2 are MNHEY and SMNVEV (reference sequence). The CDR3 region is CASSLSTGHQNYEQYF. CDR3 sequence (DNA): TGTGCCAGCAGTTTATCTACGGGACACCAAAACTACGAGCAGTACTTC.

The CDR3 region has the DNA TGTGCCAGCAGTTTATTCTTCTCCGGGACTTACTACGAGCAGTACTTC. Its protein product is CASSLFFSGTYYEQYF. The chain uses TRBV28 and TRBJ2-7; tentatively, D is TRBD2 (6 bases). V gave up 1 base and J gave up 3 bases, with 16 bases separating them. The CDR3 runs 16 residues. CDR1 and CDR2 (germline): MDHEN, SYDVKM.

This clonotype showed up many times. This rearrangement joins TRBV12-3 or TRBV12-4 to TRBJ1-3, with D perhaps matching TRBD1 (5 bases). This CDR3 comprises 16 residues. Between the trimmed V and J ends, which lost 4 bases and 3 bases, there was a span of 16 bases. This CDR3 is CASSSPSREVGNTIYF. CDR3 sequence (DNA): TGTGCCAGCAGTTCCCCTTCCAGGGAAGTTGGAAACACCATATATTTT.

A few counts support this clonotype. A read error may be the cause here, since a much bigger clone is one base away. The V gene is TRBV4-1, the J gene TRBJ2-7, with 8 positions matching TRBD1. CDR1 MGHRA and CDR2 YSYEKL come from the germline V gene. This CDR3 has 15 amino acids. CDR3 sequence reads: CVSSQDKGQENEQYF. The DNA for the CDR3 is TGCGTCAGCAGCCAAGATAAGGGACAGGAGAACGAGCAGTACTTC.

This clonotype was seen a few times. The rearrangement joins TRBV7-8 to TRBJ2-5; 7 positions match TRBD2. Germline lookup yields CDR1 SGHVS and CDR2 FQNEAQ. The CDR3 sequence is 16 residues long. V gave up 2 bases and J gave up 1 base; unmatched junction bases: 7. The CDR3 is CASSLRRGILQETQYF. The DNA for the CDR3 is TGTGCCAGCAGCTTAAGGCGGGGGATACTCCAAGAGACCCAGTACTTC.

This clonotype was observed at least ten times. V and J are TRBV12-3 or TRBV12-4 and TRBJ1-6, with a possible D match to TRBD1 (5 bases). The CDR3 sequence is 16 residues long. V was cut by 11 bases and J by 11 bases, with 28 bases left in between. CDR3: CAVPRDSGTLGPPLHF. CDR3 nucleotide sequence: TGTGCCGTCCCCCGGGACTCCGGAACCCTAGGGCCACCCCTCCACTTT.

This clonotype was recorded a few times. V and J are TRBV18 and TRBJ1-2; D is unresolved. Germline-derived CDR1 and CDR2 are KGHSH and LQKENI. This CDR3 spans 16 amino acids. The V end lost 4 bases, the J end lost 4 bases, and 19 bases lay between the germline ends. The CDR3 bases are TGTGCCAGCTCACATGTTCCGGAACCAGCGAGCTATGGCTACACCTTC. Amino acid sequence: CASSHVPEPASYGYTF.

This clonotype was detected ten times or more. One junction end does not reproduce the germline sequence, and a read error may be involved. The rearrangement uses TRBV6-1 and TRBJ1-1, with 11 bases that match TRBD1. This CDR3 spans 15 amino acids. The germline CDR1 and CDR2 sequences are MNHNS and SASEGT. The CDR3 sequence: CASSDGDRGNSEAFF. CDR3 in DNA: TGTGCCAGCAGTGATGGGGACAGGGGGAACTCTGAAGCTTTCTTT.

The rearrangement joins TRBV6-1 to TRBJ1-1; D gene unclear. CDR1 and CDR2 from the germline V gene are MNHNS and SASEGT. V lost 3 bases and J 0 bases, leaving 5 bases between the germline ends. This CDR3 is built from 13 residues. CDR3 residues: CASSEWVNTEAFF. In DNA form, the CDR3 reads TGTGCCAGCAGTGAGTGGGTGAACACTGAAGCTTTCTTT.

The CDR3 region has the DNA TGTGCCAGCTTACTCGACAGGGTGTTTACTGAAGCTTTCTTT. It yields the protein CASLLDRVFTEAFF. The chain uses TRBV6-2 or TRBV6-3 and TRBJ1-1; TRBD1 matches at 7 bases. The V gene's germline CDR1 is MNHEY and CDR2 SVGEGT. CDR3 length: 14 residues. V was clipped by 8 bases and J by 5 bases; unmatched bases: 11.

This clonotype was counted many times. CDR3 sequence reads: CASRSLAQETQYF. Here the CDR3 DNA reads TGTGCCAGCAGGTCACTAGCCCAAGAGACCCAGTACTTC. The chain carries TRBV6-1 and TRBJ2-5, with D possibly matching TRBD2 (6 bases). The CDR3 is 13 residues long. Germline V gene data show CDR1 as MNHNS and CDR2 as SASEGT. V dropped 6 bases and J dropped 1 base, with 9 bases sitting between them.

This clonotype came up many times. CDR3 sequence (DNA): TGTGCCAGCAGTCAAGGGGGCTGGGCGAACACTGAAGCTTTCTTT. This translates into CASSQGGWANTEAFF. This sequence joins TRBV12-3 or TRBV12-4 and TRBJ1-1, with 7 bases lining up with TRBD1. V was pared by 5 bases and J by 1 base, with 7 bases of the junction left unmatched. This CDR3 region has 15 residues.

The V and J genes are TRBV27 and TRBJ1-5; D not certain. CDR1 MNHEY and CDR2 SMNVEV come from the germline V gene (reference sequence). The CDR3 extends over 15 amino acids. Trimming cost V 5 bases and J 9 bases, with 20 bases left between them. CDR3 sequence reads: CASSPLLGPPGPQHF. The CDR3 DNA is TGTGCCAGCAGTCCCCTCCTCGGACCTCCCGGGCCCCAGCATTTT.

This clonotype was seen many times. The rearrangement links TRBV10-3 to TRBJ2-7; 14 bases line up with TRBD2. CDR3 length equals 15 residues. Germline V gives CDR1 ENHRY, CDR2 SYGVKD. The junction had 5 bases not matched to a gene; V was cut back by 3 bases and J by 7 bases. In DNA form, the CDR3 reads TGTGCCATCAGTGAAGGGACTAGCGGGAGAGGTGAGCAGTACTTC. Its protein is CAISEGTSGRGEQYF.

Many counts were recorded for this clonotype. The chain combines TRBV3-1 with TRBJ2-7; D gene uncertain. V shed 4 bases and J shed 5 bases, with 9 bases lying between them. This CDR3 is built from 12 residues. Germline V CDR1 and CDR2: LGHDT, YNNKEL (reference sequence). CDR3 residues: CASSPASDEQYF. The DNA for the CDR3 is TGTGCCAGCAGCCCAGCGTCGGACGAGCAGTACTTC.

This clonotype was detected ten times or more. The CDR3 is CASSLFTGGQETQYF. CDR3 DNA: TGTGCCAGCAGCTTATTCACAGGGGGCCAAGAGACCCAGTACTTC. The chain has TRBV7-2 and TRBJ2-5; 8 bases line up with TRBD1. V lost 2 bases and J lost 1; bases outside the gene matches: 3. There are 15 residues in the CDR3. Germline CDR1 and CDR2: SGHTA and FQGNSA.